This T cell receptor beta chain was sequenced during a study of early T cells in non-severe SARS-CoV-2 infection. Across the study: Unsorted whole blood bulk RNA was sequenced, with unpaired chains. Notes on the study in general: Private and CD4 specificities were missed by VDJdb matching, which favored anti-spike CD8 responses.

Unique molecular identifier tags were affixed to discrete cDNA molecules. Using its own MiXCR run on the 5' RACE reads, TCRdb lists one record per CDR3 protein. The sample includes over 100,000 distinct CDR3 sequences, around 13% of them seen just once. This clonotype occurred many times. Its specificity is not known. V was clipped by 8 bases and J by 8 bases; unmatched bases: 11. The germline V gene has CDR1 WNHNN and CDR2 SYGVQD (reference sequence). The CDR3 is 14 residues long. The V call is TRBV10-1, the J call TRBJ2-3; 9 positions agree with TRBD2. The sequencing sample was made of whole blood. This sequence was found in an adult who was a healthcare worker with PCR-confirmed SARS-CoV-2 infection or an uninfected control (not recorded which). The CDR3 here is CASGPSGASGTQYF. The CDR3, as DNA: TGCGCCAGCGGGCCTAGCGGGGCTTCGGGTACGCAGTATTTT.